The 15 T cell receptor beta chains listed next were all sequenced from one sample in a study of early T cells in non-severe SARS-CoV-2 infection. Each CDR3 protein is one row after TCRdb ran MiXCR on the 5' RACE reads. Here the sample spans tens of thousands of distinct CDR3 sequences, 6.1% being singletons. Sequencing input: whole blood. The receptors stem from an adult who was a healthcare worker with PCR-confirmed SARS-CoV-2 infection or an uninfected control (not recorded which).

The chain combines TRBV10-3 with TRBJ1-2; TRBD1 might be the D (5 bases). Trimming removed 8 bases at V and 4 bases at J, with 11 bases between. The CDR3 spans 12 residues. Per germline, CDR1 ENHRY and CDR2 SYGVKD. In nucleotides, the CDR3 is TGTGCCATCGGAGGGACTGGCTATGGCTACACCTTC. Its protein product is CAIGGTGYGYTF.

The CDR3 DNA reads TGTGCCAGCAGCCTAGGACAGGGGAGTAACTATGGCTACACCTTC. Protein: CASSLGQGSNYGYTF. The chain joins TRBV5-6 to TRBJ1-2; TRBD1 matches 9 bases. Unmatched junction bases numbered 5, after V lost 4 bases and J lost 1 base. From germline, CDR1 is SGHDT and CDR2 YYEEEE. This CDR3 region has 15 residues.

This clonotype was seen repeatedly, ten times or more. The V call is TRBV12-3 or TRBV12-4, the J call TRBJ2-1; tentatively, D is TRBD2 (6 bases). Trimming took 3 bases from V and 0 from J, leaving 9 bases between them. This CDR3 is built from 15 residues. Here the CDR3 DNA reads TGTGCCAGCAGTTTTCGGGGGTTCTCCTACAATGAGCAGTTCTTC. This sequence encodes CASSFRGFSYNEQFF.

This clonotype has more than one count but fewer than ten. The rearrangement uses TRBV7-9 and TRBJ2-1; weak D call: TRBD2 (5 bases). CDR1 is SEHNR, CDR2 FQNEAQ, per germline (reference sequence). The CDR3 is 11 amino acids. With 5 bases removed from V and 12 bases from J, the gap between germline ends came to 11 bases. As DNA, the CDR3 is TGTGCCAGCAGCATCTCGGAGGTGCAGTTCTTC. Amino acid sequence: CASSISEVQFF.

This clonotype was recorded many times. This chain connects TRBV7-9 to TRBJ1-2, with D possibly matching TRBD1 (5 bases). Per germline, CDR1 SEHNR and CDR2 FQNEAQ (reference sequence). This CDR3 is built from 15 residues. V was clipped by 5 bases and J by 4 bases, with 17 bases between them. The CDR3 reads CASSPGRGVGYGYTF. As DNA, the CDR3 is TGTGCCAGCAGCCCCGGGAGGGGCGTCGGCTATGGCTACACCTTC.

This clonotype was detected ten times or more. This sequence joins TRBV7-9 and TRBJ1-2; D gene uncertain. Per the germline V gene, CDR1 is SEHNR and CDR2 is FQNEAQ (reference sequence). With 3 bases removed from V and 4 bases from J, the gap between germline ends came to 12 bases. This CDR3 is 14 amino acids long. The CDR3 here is CASSLIGGGYGYTF. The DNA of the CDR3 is TGTGCCAGCAGCTTGATAGGCGGCGGCTATGGCTACACCTTC.

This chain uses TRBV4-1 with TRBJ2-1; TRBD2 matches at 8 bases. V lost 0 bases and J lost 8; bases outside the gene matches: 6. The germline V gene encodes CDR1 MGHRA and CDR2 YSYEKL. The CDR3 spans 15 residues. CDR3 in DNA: TGCGCCAGCAGCCAAGAAACAGGGCGGGGGGATGAGCAGTTCTTC. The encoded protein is CASSQETGRGDEQFF.

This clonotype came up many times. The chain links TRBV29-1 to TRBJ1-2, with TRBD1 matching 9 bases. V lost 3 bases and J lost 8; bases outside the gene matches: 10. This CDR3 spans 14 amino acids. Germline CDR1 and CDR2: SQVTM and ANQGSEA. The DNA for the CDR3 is TGCAGCGTTGATTATATACAGGGGGCTCGGGGCTACACCTTC. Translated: CSVDYIQGARGYTF.

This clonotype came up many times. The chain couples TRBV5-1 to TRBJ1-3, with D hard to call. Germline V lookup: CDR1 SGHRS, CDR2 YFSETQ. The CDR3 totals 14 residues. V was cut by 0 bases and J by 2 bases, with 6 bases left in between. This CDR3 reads CASSLDGAGNTIYF. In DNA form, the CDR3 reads TGCGCCAGCAGCTTGGATGGGGCTGGAAACACCATATATTTT.

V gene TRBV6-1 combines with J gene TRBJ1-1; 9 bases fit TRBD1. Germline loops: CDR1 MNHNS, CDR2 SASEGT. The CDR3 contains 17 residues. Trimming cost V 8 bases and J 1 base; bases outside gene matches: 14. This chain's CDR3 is CASAILTGGKRNTEAFF. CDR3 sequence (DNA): TGTGCCAGCGCGATTTTGACAGGGGGTAAACGGAACACTGAAGCTTTCTTT.

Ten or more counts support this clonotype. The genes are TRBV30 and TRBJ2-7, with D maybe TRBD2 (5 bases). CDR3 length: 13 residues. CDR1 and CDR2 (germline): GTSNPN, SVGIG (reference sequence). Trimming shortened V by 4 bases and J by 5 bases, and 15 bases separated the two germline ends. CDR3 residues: CAWTDLAEDEQYF. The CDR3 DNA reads TGTGCCTGGACAGACCTAGCAGAGGACGAGCAGTACTTC.

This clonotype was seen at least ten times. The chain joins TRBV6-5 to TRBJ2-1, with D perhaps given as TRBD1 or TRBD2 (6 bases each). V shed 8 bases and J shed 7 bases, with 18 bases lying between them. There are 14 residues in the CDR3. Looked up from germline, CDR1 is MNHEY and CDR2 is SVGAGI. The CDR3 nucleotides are TGTGCCAGCGTGGGGGGCGCGGCCCTTAATGAGCAGTTCTTC. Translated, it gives CASVGGAALNEQFF.

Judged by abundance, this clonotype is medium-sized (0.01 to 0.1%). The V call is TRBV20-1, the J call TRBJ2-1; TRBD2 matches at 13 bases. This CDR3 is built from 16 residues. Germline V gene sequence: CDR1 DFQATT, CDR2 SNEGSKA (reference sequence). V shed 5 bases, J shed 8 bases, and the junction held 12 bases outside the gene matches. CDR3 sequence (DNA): TGCAGTGCTCCCGCACTAGCGGGGGGGCCGAGCGATGAGCAGTTCTTC. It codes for CSAPALAGGPSDEQFF.

The CDR3 coding sequence is TGCGCCAGCAGCCAAGGTGGCAGTAACTATGGCTACACCTTC. Its protein is CASSQGGSNYGYTF. The chain links TRBV4-1 to TRBJ1-2; D remains unclear. Germline V lookup: CDR1 MGHRA, CDR2 YSYEKL. Trimming left V 1 base short and J 1 base short, with 7 bases between. This CDR3 has 14 residues.

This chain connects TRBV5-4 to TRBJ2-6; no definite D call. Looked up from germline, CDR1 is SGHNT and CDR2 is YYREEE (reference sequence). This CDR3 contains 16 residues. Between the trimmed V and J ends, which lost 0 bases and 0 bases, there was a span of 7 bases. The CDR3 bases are TGTGCCAGCAGCTTGGACACCTCCTCTGGGGCCAACGTCCTGACTTTC. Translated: CASSLDTSSGANVLTF.